The text below deals with one T cell receptor (beta chain). Antigen unknown. The sample originates from a study of T cell repertoires in cytomegalovirus infection. Germline V lookup: CDR1 SEHNR, CDR2 FQNEAQ (reference sequence). V lost 8 bases and J 7 bases, leaving 23 bases between the germline ends. This CDR3 region has 15 residues. TCRdb passed the reads through MiXCR, listing each CDR3 protein once. The sample yields roughly 280,000 distinct CDR3 sequences, approximately 22% seen once. The sample in question was cultured PBMCs, obtained from culture after CMV antigen stimulation. The receptor was derived from a human donor in good health (CMV status not recorded). Some clones in this sample may be carry-over from other donors' samples. The J gene is TRBJ1-1, the V gene TRBV7-9; D may be TRBD1 (6 bases). The CDR3 DNA reads TGTGCCAGCGCCTCGTGGGGGGCTAGAGGCATTGAAGCTTTCTTT. It translates to CASASWGARGIEAFF.